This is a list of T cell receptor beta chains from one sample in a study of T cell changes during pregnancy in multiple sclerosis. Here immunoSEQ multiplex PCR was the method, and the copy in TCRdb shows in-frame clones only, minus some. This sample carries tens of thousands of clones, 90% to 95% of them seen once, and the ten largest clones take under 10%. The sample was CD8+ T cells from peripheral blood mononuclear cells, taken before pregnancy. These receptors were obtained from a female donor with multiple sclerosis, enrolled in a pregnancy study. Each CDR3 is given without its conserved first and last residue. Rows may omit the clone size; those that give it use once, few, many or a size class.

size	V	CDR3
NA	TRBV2	ASSDEKTGGSLYGYT
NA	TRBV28	ASSPSRGQGSYEQY
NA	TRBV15	ATSREAGDGPDTQY
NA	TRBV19	ASSIGAGNQPQH
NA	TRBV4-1	ASGYGLEYEQY
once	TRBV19	ASSVRGGNTGELF
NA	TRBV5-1	ASSLGGQGDWETQY
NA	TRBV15	ATSRGAGESSPTDTQY
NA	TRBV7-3	ASRPTGLSGANVLT
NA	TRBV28	ASSLLTGQPYEQY
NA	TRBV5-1	ASSALGLAGPRWETQY
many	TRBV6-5	ASSYSLFGVGYT
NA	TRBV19	ASSGTGYTEAF
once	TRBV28	ASSSGTGGTYEQY
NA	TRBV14	ASSPSDRRHNEQF
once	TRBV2	ASVGSARHLF
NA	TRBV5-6	ASSPGQGTDTQY
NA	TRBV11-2	ASSFLVSQETQY
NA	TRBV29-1	SVWLDEQF
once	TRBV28	ASSLPTRHGGIKYEQY
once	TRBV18	ASSLYRGARDYGYT
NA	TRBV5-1	ASSLPLDRVITDTQY
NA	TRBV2	ASGPTGAGGNTIY
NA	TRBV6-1	AGTSGEKPYEQY